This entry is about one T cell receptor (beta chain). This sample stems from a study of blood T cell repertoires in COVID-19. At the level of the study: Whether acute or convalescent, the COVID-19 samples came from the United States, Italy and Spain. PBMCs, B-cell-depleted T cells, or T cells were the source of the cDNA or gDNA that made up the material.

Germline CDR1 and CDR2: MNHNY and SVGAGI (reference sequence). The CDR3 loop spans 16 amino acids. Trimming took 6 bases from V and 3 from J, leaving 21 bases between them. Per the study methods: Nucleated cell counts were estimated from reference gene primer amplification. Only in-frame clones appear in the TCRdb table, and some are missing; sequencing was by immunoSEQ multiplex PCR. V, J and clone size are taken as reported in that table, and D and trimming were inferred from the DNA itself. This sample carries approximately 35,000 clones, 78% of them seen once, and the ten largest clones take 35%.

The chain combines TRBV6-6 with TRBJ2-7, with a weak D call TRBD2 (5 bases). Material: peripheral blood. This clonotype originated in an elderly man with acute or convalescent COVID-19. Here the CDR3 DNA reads TGTGCCAGCAGCCATTACCCGCCGGAGGCGGGCTACGAGCAGTACTTC. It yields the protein CASSHYPPEAGYEQYF.